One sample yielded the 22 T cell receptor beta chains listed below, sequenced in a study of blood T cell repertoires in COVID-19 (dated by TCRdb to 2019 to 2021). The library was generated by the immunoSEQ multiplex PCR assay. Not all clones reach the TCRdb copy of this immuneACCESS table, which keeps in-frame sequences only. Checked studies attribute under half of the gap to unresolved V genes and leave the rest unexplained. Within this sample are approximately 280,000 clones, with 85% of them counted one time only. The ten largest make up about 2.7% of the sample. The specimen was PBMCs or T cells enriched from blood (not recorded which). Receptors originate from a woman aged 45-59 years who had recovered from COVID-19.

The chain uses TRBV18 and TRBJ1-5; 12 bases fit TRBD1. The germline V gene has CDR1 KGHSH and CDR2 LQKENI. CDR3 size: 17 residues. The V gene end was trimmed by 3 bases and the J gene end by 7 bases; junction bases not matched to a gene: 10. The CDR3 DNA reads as TGTGCCAGCTCACCTCCCGGGACAGGGGGCAGTGGGCAGCCCCAGCATTTT. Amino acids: CASSPPGTGGSGQPQHF.

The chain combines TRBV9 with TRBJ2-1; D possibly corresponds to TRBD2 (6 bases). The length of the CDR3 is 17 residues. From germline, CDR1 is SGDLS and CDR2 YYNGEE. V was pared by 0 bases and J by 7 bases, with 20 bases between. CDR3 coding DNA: TGTGCCAGCAGCGTAGCGGCGACAGCGGGCATGGTAAATGAGCAGTTCTTC. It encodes CASSVAATAGMVNEQFF.

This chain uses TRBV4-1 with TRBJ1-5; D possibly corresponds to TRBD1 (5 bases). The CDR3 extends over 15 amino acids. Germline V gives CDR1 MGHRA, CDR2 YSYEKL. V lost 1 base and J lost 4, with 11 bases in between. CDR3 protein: CASSQVTGTNQPQHF. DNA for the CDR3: TGCGCCAGCAGCCAAGTAACAGGCACAAATCAGCCCCAGCATTTT.

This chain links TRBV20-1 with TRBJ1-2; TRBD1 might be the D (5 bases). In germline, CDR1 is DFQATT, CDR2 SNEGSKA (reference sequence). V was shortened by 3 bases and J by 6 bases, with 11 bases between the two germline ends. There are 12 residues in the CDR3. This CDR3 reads CSASRQGNGYTF. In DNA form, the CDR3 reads TGCAGTGCTAGTCGGCAGGGTAATGGCTACACCTTC.

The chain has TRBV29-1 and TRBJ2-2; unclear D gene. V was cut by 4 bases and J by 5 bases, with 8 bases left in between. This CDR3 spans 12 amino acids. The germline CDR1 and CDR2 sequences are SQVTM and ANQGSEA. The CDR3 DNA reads TGCAGCGTTGGTGACGGGACCGGGGAGCTGTTTTTT. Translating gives CSVGDGTGELFF.

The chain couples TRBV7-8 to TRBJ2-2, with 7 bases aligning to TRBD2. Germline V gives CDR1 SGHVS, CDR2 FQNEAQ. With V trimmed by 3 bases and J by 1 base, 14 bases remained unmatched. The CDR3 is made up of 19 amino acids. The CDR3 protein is CASSFLAPLAAKNTGELFF. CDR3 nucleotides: TGTGCCAGCAGCTTTCTCGCACCTCTAGCGGCCAAGAACACCGGGGAGCTGTTTTTT.

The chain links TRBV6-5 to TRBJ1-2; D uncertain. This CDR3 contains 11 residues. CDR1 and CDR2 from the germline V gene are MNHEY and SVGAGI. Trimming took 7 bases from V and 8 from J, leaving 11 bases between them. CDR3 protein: CASTGLRGYTF. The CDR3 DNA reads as TGTGCCAGCACTGGACTACGGGGCTACACCTTC.

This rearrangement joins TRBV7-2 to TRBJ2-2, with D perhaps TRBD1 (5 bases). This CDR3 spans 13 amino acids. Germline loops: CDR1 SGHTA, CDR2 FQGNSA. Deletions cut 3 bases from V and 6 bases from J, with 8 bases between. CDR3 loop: CASSFLGPGELFF. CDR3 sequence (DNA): TGTGCCAGCAGCTTCTTGGGGCCCGGGGAGCTGTTTTTT.

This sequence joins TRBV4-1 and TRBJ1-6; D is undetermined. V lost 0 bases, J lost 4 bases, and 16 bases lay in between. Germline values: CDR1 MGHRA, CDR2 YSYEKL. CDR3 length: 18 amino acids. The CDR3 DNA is TGCGCCAGCAGCCAAGATAAATGGGAGGGAATATATAATTCACCCCTCCACTTT. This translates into CASSQDKWEGIYNSPLHF.

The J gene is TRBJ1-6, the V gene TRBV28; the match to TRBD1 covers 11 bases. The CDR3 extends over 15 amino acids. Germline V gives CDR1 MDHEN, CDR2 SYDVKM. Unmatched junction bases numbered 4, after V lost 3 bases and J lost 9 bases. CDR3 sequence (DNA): TGTGCCAGCAGTTTCGGGACAGGGGGGGGTTCACCCCTCCACTTT. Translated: CASSFGTGGGSPLHF. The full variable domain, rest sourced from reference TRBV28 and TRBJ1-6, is DVKVTQSSRYLVKRTGEKVFLECVQDMDHENMFWYRQDPGLGLRLIYFSYDVKMKEKGDIPEGYSVSREKKERFSLILESASTNQTSMYLCASSFGTGGGSPLHFGNGTRLTVT.

The CDR3, as DNA: TGTGCCAGCAGTCCGGTATACTATAGCTCCTACGAGCAGTACTTC. As protein: CASSPVYYSSYEQYF. This chain joins TRBV27 and TRBJ2-7; no firm D call. Per germline, CDR1 MNHEY and CDR2 SMNVEV (reference sequence). This CDR3 has 15 residues. The V end was cut by 5 bases, the J end by 0 bases, with 14 bases between.

The CDR3 region is CASSPIRTTSGHEQFF. CDR3 bases: TGTGCCAGCTCACCAATCCGGACTACCTCGGGTCATGAGCAGTTCTTC. This chain links TRBV18 with TRBJ2-1; D possibly corresponds to TRBD2 (6 bases). This CDR3 contains 16 residues. Trimming removed 2 bases from V and 8 bases from J, with 19 bases in between. In germline, CDR1 is KGHSH, CDR2 LQKENI.

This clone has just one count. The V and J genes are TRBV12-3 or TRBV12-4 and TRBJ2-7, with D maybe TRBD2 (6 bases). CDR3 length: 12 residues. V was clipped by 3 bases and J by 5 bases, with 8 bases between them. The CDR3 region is CASSLGGDEQYF. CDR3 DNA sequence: TGTGCCAGCAGTTTGGGAGGCGACGAGCAGTACTTC.

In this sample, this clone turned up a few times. The CDR3 DNA follows: TGTGCCAGTAGCCGACAGGGGGCTCAGCCCCAGCATTTT. Protein product: CASSRQGAQPQHF. The chain carries TRBV19 and TRBJ1-5; TRBD1 matches 10 bases. J lost 6 bases, V lost 6 bases, and 2 bases had no gene match. The CDR3 contains 13 residues. CDR1 is LNHDA and CDR2 is SQIVND in the germline V gene (reference sequence).

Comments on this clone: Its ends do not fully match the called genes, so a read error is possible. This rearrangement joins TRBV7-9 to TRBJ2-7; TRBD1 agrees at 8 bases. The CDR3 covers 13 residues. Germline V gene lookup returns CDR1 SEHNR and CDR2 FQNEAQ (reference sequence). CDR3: CASSPRTGTTTDF. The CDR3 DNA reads TGTGCCAGCAGCCCTCGGACAGGGACGACCACGGACTTC. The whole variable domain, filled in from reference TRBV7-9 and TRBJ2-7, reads DTGVSQNPRHKITKRGQNVTFRCDPISEHNRLYWYRQTLGQGPEFLTYFQNEAQLEKSRLLSDRFSAERPKGSFSTLEIQRTEQGDSAMYLCASSPRTGTTTDFGPGTRLTVT.

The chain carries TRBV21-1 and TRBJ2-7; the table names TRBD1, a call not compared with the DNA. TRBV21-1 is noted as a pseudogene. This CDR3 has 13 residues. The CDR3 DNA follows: TGTGCCAGCAGCAAAGGACAGTCCTACGAGCAGTACTTC. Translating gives CASSKGQSYEQYF.

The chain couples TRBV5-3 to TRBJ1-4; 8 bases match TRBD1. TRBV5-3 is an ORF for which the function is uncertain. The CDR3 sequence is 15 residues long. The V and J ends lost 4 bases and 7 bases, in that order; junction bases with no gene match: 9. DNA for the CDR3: TGTGCCAGAAGCCCGGACAGGGCCGGAGGTGAAAAACTGTTTTTT. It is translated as CARSPDRAGGEKLFF.

Here the CDR3 reads CASSLSGAETQYF. The CDR3 coding sequence is TGCGCCAGCAGCTTGTCAGGGGCCGAGACCCAGTACTTC. The gene calls are TRBV5-1 and TRBJ2-5, with D perhaps TRBD1 (6 bases). Trimming took off 1 base at V and 5 bases at J, with 9 bases between the two ends. Germline loops: CDR1 SGHRS, CDR2 YFSETQ. The CDR3 runs to 13 residues.

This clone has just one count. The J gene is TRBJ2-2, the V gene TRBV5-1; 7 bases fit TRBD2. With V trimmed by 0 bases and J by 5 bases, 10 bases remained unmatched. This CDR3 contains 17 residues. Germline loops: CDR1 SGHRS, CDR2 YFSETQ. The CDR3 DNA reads TGCGCCAGCAGCTTGGGACACGAGCGGGGCAAAACCGGGGAGCTGTTTTTT. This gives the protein CASSLGHERGKTGELFF.

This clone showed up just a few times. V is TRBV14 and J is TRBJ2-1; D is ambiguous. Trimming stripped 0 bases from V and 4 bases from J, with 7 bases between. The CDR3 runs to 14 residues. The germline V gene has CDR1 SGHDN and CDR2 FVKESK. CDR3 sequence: CASSQERVYNEQFF. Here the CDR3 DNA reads TGTGCCAGCAGCCAAGAGAGAGTTTACAATGAGCAGTTCTTC.

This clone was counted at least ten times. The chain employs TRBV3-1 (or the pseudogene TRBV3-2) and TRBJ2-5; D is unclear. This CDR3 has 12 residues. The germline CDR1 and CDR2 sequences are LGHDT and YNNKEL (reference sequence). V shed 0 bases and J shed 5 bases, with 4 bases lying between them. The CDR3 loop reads CASSQEEETQYF. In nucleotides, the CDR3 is TGTGCCAGCAGCCAAGAAGAGGAGACCCAGTACTTC.

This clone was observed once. The DNA for the CDR3 is TGTGCCAGCAGCACAGGGACGGTGGGGGACACTGAAGCTTTCTTT. It specifies CASSTGTVGDTEAFF. This rearrangement joins TRBV5-8 to TRBJ1-1; tentative D call: TRBD1 (6 bases). Germline V CDR1 and CDR2: SGHTS, YDEGEE. The V end lost 4 bases, the J end lost 3 bases, and 16 bases lay between the germline ends. The CDR3 loop spans 15 amino acids.